The clone carrying this T cell receptor (beta chain) has just a few counts. Its target is not known. The data derive from a study of blood T cells in healthy people across ages. Regarding the study as a whole: There was no known CMV status for donors, so expanded clonotype changes were possibly confounded.

This CDR3 has 14 amino acids. Germline-derived CDR1 and CDR2 are GTSNPN and SVGIG (reference sequence). V was shortened by 1 base and J by 1 base, with 9 bases between the two germline ends. Ten milliliters of peripheral blood were drawn from each donor. Alongside a J-beta primer mix, a sample-barcoded 5' primer served in a second PCR lasting about 6 to 11 cycles. A tag from a template-switch adaptor with 12 random nucleotides marked each cDNA molecule. MiXCR, applied by TCRdb to the 5' RACE reads, yields one record per CDR3 protein. The data show roughly 1.6 million distinct CDR3 sequences, roughly 32% seen once.

This chain uses TRBV30 with TRBJ2-3; D remains ambiguous. The material sequenced was blood. The source is a woman aged 25 to 39 in good health. In DNA form, the CDR3 reads TGTGCCTGGAGTGATCCGGAACGCACAGATACGCAGTATTTT. It encodes CAWSDPERTDTQYF.